Below, 26 T cell receptor beta chains from the same sample are listed, as sequenced in a study of shared T cell receptors in the human thymus. Produced via immunoSEQ multiplex PCR; TCRdb's table is partial and in-frame only. The sample includes roughly 500,000 clones, 75% to 80% of them seen just once. These data are also associated with another study on human thymus T cells.

Sequenced material: thymocytes. These receptors originate from a boy under three years old with a congenital heart defect.

Concerning this clone itself: This CDR3 is also generated by other DNA sequences in the sample. The CDR3 coding sequence is TGTGCCTGGAGTGTCCTAGGGGCTAGCGGACAAGAGACCCAGTACTTC. Translating gives CAWSVLGASGQETQYF. This rearrangement joins TRBV30 to TRBJ2-5; 7 nucleotides line up with TRBD2. CDR1 GTSNPN and CDR2 SVGIG come from the germline V gene (reference sequence). The CDR3 runs 16 residues. J was trimmed by 2 bases and V by 0 bases; bases with no gene match: 9.

The J gene is TRBJ2-1, the V gene TRBV28; 10 bases align to TRBD2. The CDR3 extends over 17 amino acids. Trimming removed 4 bases from V and 6 bases from J; junction bases left unmatched: 12. The V gene's germline CDR1 is MDHEN and CDR2 SYDVKM. The CDR3 is CASSWGLATPGSNEQFF. DNA for the CDR3: TGTGCCAGCAGTTGGGGACTAGCGACTCCCGGATCCAATGAGCAGTTCTTC.

The V and J genes are TRBV6-5 and TRBJ2-1; D perhaps matches TRBD1 (6 bases). The CDR3 extends over 13 amino acids. Trimming left V 4 bases short and J 6 bases short, with 10 bases between. CDR1 is MNHEY, CDR2 SVGAGI, per germline. CDR3 residues: CASSSLGANEQFF. The CDR3 DNA reads as TGTGCCAGCAGTTCCCTGGGGGCCAATGAGCAGTTCTTC.

The V call is TRBV5-5, the J call TRBJ2-3, with TRBD2 identical over 12 bases. J gave up 0 bases and V 0 bases, and 8 bases lay outside the gene matches. This CDR3 comprises 19 residues. From germline, CDR1 is SGHKS and CDR2 YYEKEE (reference sequence). In DNA, the CDR3 is TGTGCCAGCAGCTTGGAACCTAGCGGGAGGGCCTGGAGCACAGATACGCAGTATTTT. Its translation is CASSLEPSGRAWSTDTQYF.

This clone was picked up a small number of times. The V and J genes are TRBV7-2 and TRBJ2-7, with D maybe TRBD2 (6 bases). CDR1 is SGHTA and CDR2 is FQGNSA in the germline V gene. The CDR3 runs to 18 residues. The V end was cut by 1 base, the J end by 6 bases, with 25 bases between. The CDR3: CASSLGWRGGELGGEQYF. CDR3 bases: TGTGCCAGCAGCTTAGGGTGGAGGGGCGGCGAATTGGGGGGCGAGCAGTACTTC.

This clone was detected once. Other nucleotide sequences from this sample produce the same CDR3. CDR3 loop: CASSIDRGGNQPQHF. CDR3 sequence (DNA): TGTGCCAGTAGTATAGACCGGGGGGGCAATCAGCCCCAGCATTTT. This chain joins TRBV19 and TRBJ1-5; weak D call: TRBD1 (5 bases). Germline V lookup: CDR1 LNHDA, CDR2 SQIVND (reference sequence). The CDR3 sequence is 15 residues long. V lost 0 bases and J lost 2, with 8 bases in between.

The J gene is TRBJ2-1, the V gene TRBV19, with 8 bases that match TRBD2. In germline, CDR1 is LNHDA, CDR2 SQIVND (reference sequence). This CDR3 region has 15 residues. Trimming at V came to 3 bases and at J to 7 bases, leaving 8 bases not matched to a gene. The CDR3 DNA reads as TGTGCCAGTAGTATCGGCGGGAGGTCTACAAATGAGCAGTTCTTC. Protein sequence: CASSIGGRSTNEQFF.

The CDR3 sequence: CASSKGGTGANTGELFF. The CDR3, as DNA: TGTGCCAGCAGCAAAGGAGGGACAGGGGCGAACACCGGGGAGCTGTTTTTT. This sequence joins TRBV2 and TRBJ2-2, with TRBD1 matching 10 bases. After removal of 6 bases from V and 0 bases from J, the junction contained 7 bases not matched to a gene. Germline CDR1 is SNHLY and CDR2 is FYNNEI. The CDR3 is made up of 17 amino acids. The complete variable domain, with remaining parts taken from reference TRBV2 and TRBJ2-2, reads EPEVTQTPSHQVTQMGQEVILRCVPISNHLYFYWYRQILGQKVEFLVSFYNNEISEKSEIFDDQFSVERPDGSNFTLKIRSTKLEDSAMYFCASSKGGTGANTGELFFGEGSRLTVL.

This clone was seen a single time. The chain uses TRBV23-1 and TRBJ2-7, with no clear D. TRBV23-1 carries the ORF label, with uncertain function. The CDR3 loop spans 14 amino acids. The germline V and J ends were trimmed by 2 bases and 4 bases, with 12 bases remaining between them. The DNA of the CDR3 is TGCGCCAGCAGTCAAACGGAGTCTTTATACGAGCAGTACTTC. Translation: CASSQTESLYEQYF.

The rearrangement joins TRBV7-9 to TRBJ1-4; TRBD1 aligns across 9 bases. The length of the CDR3 is 16 residues. CDR1 and CDR2 (germline): SEHNR, FQNEAQ (reference sequence). V was clipped by 4 bases and J by 4 bases; unmatched bases: 7. In DNA, the CDR3 is TGTGCCAGCAGCTCGAACAGGGGGCAGGATAATGAAAAACTGTTTTTT. Its translation: CASSSNRGQDNEKLFF.

In DNA form, the CDR3 reads TGTGCCAGCAGCCCTTACCCGATTGACAGCCACAATGAGCAGTTCTTC. It codes for CASSPYPIDSHNEQFF. V and J are TRBV13 and TRBJ2-1; D perhaps matches TRBD1 (5 bases). This CDR3 has 16 residues. Trimming shortened V by 5 bases and J by 5 bases, and 19 bases separated the two germline ends. Germline assignment: CDR1 PRHDT and CDR2 FYEKMQ (reference sequence).

The chain uses TRBV4-1 and TRBJ1-2, with D tentatively TRBD1 (5 bases). Germline CDR1 reads MGHRA; CDR2 reads YSYEKL. The CDR3 is made up of 15 amino acids. V lost 1 base to trimming and J lost 7 bases, with 16 bases between them. Written as DNA, the CDR3 is TGCGCCAGCAGCCAAGGACAGAGTCCTTGGGGTGGCTACACCTTC. This encodes CASSQGQSPWGGYTF.

The chain links TRBV6-5 to TRBJ2-7; 9 bases align to TRBD2. V shed 5 bases, J shed 3 bases, and the junction held 5 bases outside the gene matches. Germline V gene sequence: CDR1 MNHEY, CDR2 SVGAGI. CDR3 size: 14 residues. The CDR3 loop is CASSAGTSRYEQYF. CDR3 coding DNA: TGTGCCAGCAGTGCCGGGACTAGCCGCTACGAGCAGTACTTC.

The count of this clone is one. This chain's CDR3 is CASSVGLAGARGEQFF. The CDR3, as DNA: TGTGCCAGCAGTGTGGGACTAGCGGGGGCCCGAGGGGAGCAGTTCTTC. This chain uses TRBV25-1 with TRBJ2-1, with 14 positions matching TRBD2. Trimming cost V 4 bases and J 10 bases; bases outside gene matches: 9. The CDR3 contains 16 residues. Per germline, CDR1 MGHDK and CDR2 SYGVNS.

V is TRBV9 and J is TRBJ2-5; 9 bases match TRBD2. Per germline, CDR1 SGDLS and CDR2 YYNGEE. CDR3 size: 17 residues. The trim removed 0 bases at V and 0 bases at J, leaving 6 bases unmatched. CDR3 in amino acids: CASSVAMASGDQETQYF. The DNA for the CDR3 is TGTGCCAGCAGCGTAGCGATGGCTAGCGGGGACCAAGAGACCCAGTACTTC.

This chain connects TRBV19 to TRBJ1-5, with 9 bases aligning to TRBD1. Trimming removed 4 bases from V and 7 bases from J; junction bases left unmatched: 14. The CDR3 length is 17 residues. Germline V gene lookup returns CDR1 LNHDA and CDR2 SQIVND (reference sequence). CDR3 sequence: CASSRRAGTGSRQPQHF. The CDR3 DNA follows: TGTGCCAGTAGTAGAAGGGCCGGGACAGGGTCTCGGCAGCCCCAGCATTTT.

This chain uses TRBV6-1 with TRBJ1-4, with 10 bases identical to TRBD1. Per the germline V gene, CDR1 is MNHNS and CDR2 is SASEGT. The CDR3 length is 17 residues. V lost 3 bases to trimming and J lost 0 bases; unmatched junction nucleotides: 4. The CDR3 sequence: CASSEGQGIATNEKLFF. The DNA for the CDR3 is TGTGCCAGCAGTGAGGGACAGGGGATTGCAACTAATGAAAAACTGTTTTTT.

The V gene is TRBV11-2, the J gene TRBJ1-1; D perhaps matches TRBD1 (5 bases). The CDR3 covers 10 residues. V was shortened by 10 bases and J by 11 bases, with 14 bases between the two germline ends. CDR1 and CDR2 from the germline V gene are SGHAT and FQNNGV. The CDR3 protein is CATGGAQAFF. The DNA of the CDR3 is TGTGCCACCGGAGGGGCGCAGGCTTTCTTT.

This sequence joins TRBV7-2 and TRBJ2-1; 8 bases line up with TRBD2. Germline V gives CDR1 SGHTA, CDR2 FQGNSA. This CDR3 has 16 residues. The J segment lost 9 bases and the V segment lost 2 bases, leaving 12 bases of the junction unmatched. The CDR3 loop is CASSLRPRTSPIEQFF. The CDR3 coding sequence is TGTGCCAGCAGCTTACGACCACGGACTAGCCCAATTGAGCAGTTCTTC.

With regard to this clone: The junction shows a germline mismatch at one end, possibly a read error. The chain recombines TRBV20-1 with TRBJ1-2, with 7 bases identical to TRBD1. The CDR3 contains 9 residues. Germline CDR1 is DFQATT and CDR2 is SNEGSKA (reference sequence). The CDR3 nucleotides read TGCAGTGCCGATTCTACAGGGGAGTTC. Amino acid sequence: CSADSTGEF.

The chain combines TRBV30 with TRBJ1-5, with TRBD1 matching 10 bases. The CDR3 loop spans 17 amino acids. CDR1 is GTSNPN and CDR2 is SVGIG in the germline V gene (reference sequence). V lost 5 bases to trimming and J lost 2 bases; unmatched junction nucleotides: 12. The CDR3 loop reads CAWERTGGGIGNQPQHF. The CDR3 DNA is TGTGCCTGGGAAAGGACAGGGGGAGGGATAGGCAATCAGCCCCAGCATTTT.

The chain joins TRBV5-1 to TRBJ2-2, with D possibly matching TRBD2 (6 bases). V lost 5 bases to trimming and J lost 6 bases, with 11 bases between them. CDR3 length: 13 residues. Germline V gives CDR1 SGHRS, CDR2 YFSETQ. CDR3 residues: CASRGTGAGELFF. In DNA form, the CDR3 reads TGCGCCAGCAGAGGGACGGGGGCCGGGGAGCTGTTTTTT.

This clone was picked up a small number of times. J is TRBJ2-7 and V is TRBV5-1; TRBD2 aligns across 7 bases. The CDR3 is made up of 14 amino acids. Germline V gives CDR1 SGHRS, CDR2 YFSETQ. V gave up 3 bases and J gave up 4 bases; unmatched junction bases: 7. The CDR3 DNA sequence: TGCGCCAGCAGCTCTGGCGGGAGAGGTTACGAGCAGTACTTC. Translating it yields CASSSGGRGYEQYF.

A word on this clone: In the same sample, other DNA sequences code for this CDR3. This chain connects TRBV27 to TRBJ2-7; D remains unclear. Deletions cut 5 bases from V and 4 bases from J, with 6 bases between. The CDR3 has 11 residues. The germline CDR1 and CDR2 sequences are MNHEY and SMNVEV (reference sequence). The CDR3 protein is CASSPLYEQYF. The DNA for the CDR3 is TGTGCCAGCAGTCCTTTATACGAGCAGTACTTC.

The chain couples TRBV6-5 to TRBJ2-7; maybe TRBD1 (7 bases). Between the trimmed V and J ends, which lost 6 bases and 7 bases, there was a span of 10 bases. CDR1 and CDR2 from the germline V gene are MNHEY and SVGAGI. The CDR3 sequence is 11 residues long. In DNA, the CDR3 is TGTGCCAGCAGCTCAGGGGGGGAGCAGTACTTC. Protein product: CASSSGGEQYF.

V is TRBV11-3 and J is TRBJ2-1; D gene unclear. The CDR3 has 13 amino acids. Trimming cost V 7 bases and J 10 bases, with 17 bases left between them. The germline CDR1 and CDR2 sequences are SGHNT and YENEEA. As DNA, the CDR3 is TGTGCCAGCACCGACTTAAATCCCATAGAGCAGTTCTTC. This sequence encodes CASTDLNPIEQFF.